This T cell receptor (beta chain) was profiled in a study of control samples from healthy donors and cancer patients. The repertoire was sequenced with immunoSEQ multiplex PCR; TCRdb's copy has only in-frame clones and lacks some. In the table there are tens of thousands of clones, over 85% of which are singletons. The CDR3 consists of 19 residues. Germline V CDR1 and CDR2: MGHRA, YSYEKL. J was trimmed by 1 base and V by 4 bases; bases with no gene match: 16. The rearrangement links TRBV4-1 to TRBJ2-3, with 8 bases lining up with TRBD1. The sequenced sample consisted of blood. The TCR comes from a woman aged 25 to 45 in good health. CDR3 loop: CASSPPGTGTGTRTDTQYF. DNA for the CDR3: TGCGCCAGCAGCCCCCCAGGGACGGGGACAGGAACCCGCACAGATACGCAGTATTTT.